This T cell receptor (beta chain) comes out of a study of long-term antiretroviral therapy in people with HIV. Study details: It was about a decade after the earliest samples that the 2015 immediate-ART recommendation appeared.

The CDR3 sequence is 17 residues long. Trimming removed 1 base from V and 0 bases from J, with 16 bases in between. Germline V gene lookup returns CDR1 SGHNT and CDR2 YYREEE (reference sequence). Run at survey level, the immunoSEQ assay was version v3.0. What sequencing targeted per sample was about 35,000-55,000 T-cell genomes. Measured with immunoSEQ multiplex PCR; TCRdb has only the in-frame clones, and not every one. The sample carries roughly 28,000 clones, just under 95% recorded once. This clone has only one observation. This clonotype originated in a man in his fifties or sixties with HIV. The chain recombines TRBV5-4 with TRBJ1-1; D is perhaps TRBD1 (5 bases). Material: unsorted PBMCs, obtained 5.3 years after starting antiretroviral therapy. The CDR3 DNA reads TGTGCCAGCAGCTTGAGCGGGGCACAGGTTATGAACACTGAAGCTTTCTTT. Translated: CASSLSGAQVMNTEAFF.